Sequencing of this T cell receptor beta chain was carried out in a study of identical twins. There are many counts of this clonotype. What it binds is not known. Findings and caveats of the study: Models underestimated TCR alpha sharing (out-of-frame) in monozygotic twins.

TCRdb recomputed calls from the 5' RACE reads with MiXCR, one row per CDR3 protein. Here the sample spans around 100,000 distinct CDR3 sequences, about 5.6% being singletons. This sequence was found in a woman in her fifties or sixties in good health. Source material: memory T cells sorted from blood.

CDR3 coding DNA: TGTGCCAGCAGGGGATGGGGTCTCGACACTGAAGCTTTCTTT. Encoded protein: CASRGWGLDTEAFF. This chain connects TRBV27 to TRBJ1-1; D not resolved. V lost 6 bases, J lost 3 bases, and 14 bases lay in between. The germline V gene encodes CDR1 MNHEY and CDR2 SMNVEV (reference sequence). The CDR3 spans 14 residues.